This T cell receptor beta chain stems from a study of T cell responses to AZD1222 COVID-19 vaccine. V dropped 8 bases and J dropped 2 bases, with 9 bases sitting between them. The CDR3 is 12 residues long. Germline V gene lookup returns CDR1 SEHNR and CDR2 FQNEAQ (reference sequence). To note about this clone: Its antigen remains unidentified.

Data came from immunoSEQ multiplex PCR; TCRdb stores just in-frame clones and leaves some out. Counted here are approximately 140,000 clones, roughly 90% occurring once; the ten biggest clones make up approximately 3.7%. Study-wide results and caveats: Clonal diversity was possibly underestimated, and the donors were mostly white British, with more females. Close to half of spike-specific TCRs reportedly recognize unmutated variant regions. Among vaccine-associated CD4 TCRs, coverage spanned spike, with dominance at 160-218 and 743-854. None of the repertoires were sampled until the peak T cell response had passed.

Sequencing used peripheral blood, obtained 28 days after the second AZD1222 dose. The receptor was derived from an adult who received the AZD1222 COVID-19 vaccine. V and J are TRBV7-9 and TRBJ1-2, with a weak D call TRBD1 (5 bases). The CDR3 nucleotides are TGTGCCAGCGTAGACAGAAACTATGGCTACACCTTC. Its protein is CASVDRNYGYTF.